The T cell receptor beta chain described here comes from a study of breast tumors, draining lymph nodes, adjacent tissues. The study, taken as a whole, reports: Data only fit, rather than demonstrated, lymph node origin of most tumor T cells. Luminal-like breast cancer showed significantly greater tumor-nontumor repertoire similarity than basal-like breast cancer did. Compared with lymph nodes, tumors were less diverse; compared with nontumor tissue, more. Data fit most tumor T cells coming from lymph node, expanding in tumor.

As to this clonotype: What it binds is unknown.

Samples came from axillary lymph nodes draining the breast cancer. A single record per CDR3 protein comes from TCRdb applying MiXCR to the multiplex PCR reads. The data hold approximately 200,000 distinct CDR3 sequences, with around 29% observed a single time. The sequence derives from a female donor with breast cancer. Some clones in this sample may be carry-over from other donors' samples. Source material: axillary lymph node tissue.

The CDR3 region has the DNA TGTGCCACCCTCGGGACCTCTGGGGCCAACGTCCTGACTTTC. It translates to CATLGTSGANVLTF. V gene TRBV24-1 combines with J gene TRBJ2-6, with D possibly called TRBD1 or TRBD2 (5 bases each). Germline V CDR1 and CDR2: KGHDR, SFDVKD. This CDR3 contains 14 residues. V was cut by 9 bases and J by 0 bases, with 8 bases left in between.